Listed here are 3 T cell receptor beta chains from one sample, sequenced in a study of T cells in Graves' hyperthyroidism and ophthalmopathy (dated by TCRdb to the late 2010s). Library construction relied on multiplex PCR. Sequenced using an Illumina HiSeq 2000. The TCR beta CDR3 regions were amplified from RNA transcripts. The TCR CDR3 was subjected to a first round of RT-PCR using the HTBI primer set and the Qiagen OneStep RT-PCR kit. TCRdb redid the processing of the public reads, applying fastp at Q25 and MiXCR, and retained in-frame beta chains. Each record represents a unique CDR3 protein, reported with the most common genes and DNA among its rows. Across this sample there are a few hundred thousand distinct CDR3 sequences, with approximately 15% seen only once. The ten largest clones take up about 15% of the sample. The sequenced material came from blood. These receptors were obtained from a woman aged 35 to 49 with Graves' hyperthyroidism.

This clonotype has at least ten counts. The chain is built from TRBV27 and TRBJ2-7, with 7 positions matching TRBD1. The V gene end was trimmed by 6 bases and the J gene end by 2 bases; junction bases not matched to a gene: 7. Germline values: CDR1 MNHEY, CDR2 SMNVEV (reference sequence). CDR3 length: 14 residues. The CDR3 is CASSLLTGPYEQYF. CDR3 nucleotides: TGTGCCAGCAGCCTCCTGACAGGGCCCTACGAGCAGTACTTC.

Only a few counts were recorded for this clonotype. The J gene is TRBJ2-5, the V gene TRBV20-1; D is ambiguous. The germline V gene encodes CDR1 DFQATT and CDR2 SNEGSKA (reference sequence). V lost 3 bases and J lost 2, with 13 bases in between. This CDR3 region has 14 residues. The CDR3 sequence: CSASPIGGQETQYF. The CDR3 DNA reads as TGCAGTGCTAGCCCAATTGGCGGACAAGAGACCCAGTACTTC.

This clonotype was observed at least ten times. The V and J genes are TRBV3-1 and TRBJ2-1; the match to TRBD1 covers 9 bases. CDR1 LGHDT and CDR2 YNNKEL come from the germline V gene (reference sequence). The CDR3 has 18 residues. Trimming removed 4 bases from V and 6 bases from J; junction bases left unmatched: 16. The CDR3 spells CASSPGQGRGPSINEQFF. The CDR3 bases are TGTGCCAGCAGCCCCGGACAGGGGAGAGGGCCTTCTATCAATGAGCAGTTCTTC.